The rows below give T cell receptor beta chains drawn from one sample of a study of T cell repertoires in cytomegalovirus infection. TCRdb ran MiXCR on the reads and lists one entry per CDR3 protein. The sample includes around 630,000 distinct CDR3 sequences, 20% to 25% seen only once; the top ten take less than 9.5%. The source material was CD8+ T cells from PBMCs. These receptors came from a human donor in good health (CMV status not recorded). Some clones in this sample may be carry-over from other donors' samples. Each CDR3 is given with its conserved first and last residue. A D gene is named only where the DNA matches it firmly. Clone size is given for some rows only: seen once, a few or many times, or a class if the clone is expanded.

clone size: NA
V gene: TRBV28
J gene: TRBJ2-2
D gene: NA
CDR3 protein: CASSLPSGDTGELFF
CDR3 DNA: TGTGCCAGCAGTTTACCCAGCGGTGACACCGGGGAGCTGTTTTTT

clone size: many
V gene: TRBV19
J gene: TRBJ1-1
D gene: TRBD1
CDR3 protein: CASSARQGQTEAFF
CDR3 DNA: TGTGCCAGTAGTGCCAGACAGGGACAAACTGAAGCTTTCTTT

clone size: many
V gene: TRBV7-9
J gene: TRBJ2-5
D gene: NA
CDR3 protein: CASSHRAVQETQYF
CDR3 DNA: TGTGCCAGCAGCCACCGGGCGGTTCAAGAGACCCAGTACTTC

clone size: NA
V gene: TRBV28
J gene: TRBJ2-3
D gene: NA
CDR3 protein: CASSGEIDTQYF
CDR3 DNA: TGTGCCAGCAGCGGGGAGATAGATACGCAGTATTTT

clone size: few
V gene: TRBV6-1
J gene: TRBJ2-1
D gene: TRBD2
CDR3 protein: CASRGLAGINEQFF
CDR3 DNA: TGTGCCAGCAGAGGACTAGCGGGGATCAATGAGCAGTTCTTC

clone size: many
V gene: TRBV6-2/TRBV6-3
J gene: TRBJ1-4
D gene: NA
CDR3 protein: CASSQFDEKLFF
CDR3 DNA: TGTGCCAGCAGTCAATTCGATGAAAAACTGTTTTTT

clone size: few
V gene: TRBV28
J gene: TRBJ1-5
D gene: NA
CDR3 protein: CASSSRYSNQPQHF
CDR3 DNA: TGTGCCAGCAGTTCAAGATATAGCAATCAGCCCCAGCATTTT

clone size: many
V gene: TRBV28
J gene: TRBJ1-4
D gene: NA
CDR3 protein: CASTPDGNNEKLFF
CDR3 DNA: TGTGCCAGCACTCCGGACGGGAACAATGAAAAACTGTTTTTT

clone size: NA
V gene: TRBV20-1
J gene: TRBJ2-6
D gene: NA
CDR3 protein: CSAPRPGANVLTF
CDR3 DNA: TGCAGTGCCCCTCGTCCTGGGGCCAACGTCCTGACTTTC

clone size: many
V gene: TRBV7-2
J gene: TRBJ1-1
D gene: NA
CDR3 protein: CASSLAAEMNTEAFF
CDR3 DNA: TGTGCCAGCAGCTTAGCGGCGGAAATGAACACTGAAGCTTTCTTT

clone size: NA
V gene: TRBV28
J gene: TRBJ2-1
D gene: NA
CDR3 protein: CASSFTGRNYEQFF
CDR3 DNA: TGTGCCAGCAGTTTTACAGGGAGAAACTATGAGCAGTTCTTC

clone size: many
V gene: TRBV7-2
J gene: TRBJ2-3
D gene: NA
CDR3 protein: CASSLMGRPSTDTQYF
CDR3 DNA: TGTGCCAGCAGCTTAATGGGGAGGCCTAGCACAGATACGCAGTATTTT

clone size: NA
V gene: TRBV6-2/TRBV6-3
J gene: TRBJ2-5
D gene: TRBD2
CDR3 protein: CASSTSGGVETQYF
CDR3 DNA: TGTGCCAGCAGTACTAGCGGGGGGGTTGAGACCCAGTACTTC

clone size: many
V gene: TRBV11-3
J gene: TRBJ2-1
D gene: TRBD2
CDR3 protein: CASSQEAGSSYNEQFF
CDR3 DNA: TGTGCCAGCAGCCAAGAAGCGGGAAGCTCCTACAATGAGCAGTTCTTC

clone size: NA
V gene: TRBV12-3/TRBV12-4
J gene: TRBJ1-3
D gene: TRBD1
CDR3 protein: CASSPSRDRGRNTIYF
CDR3 DNA: TGTGCCAGCAGTCCCAGCCGGGACAGGGGGAGAAACACCATATATTTT

clone size: once
V gene: TRBV20-1
J gene: TRBJ1-1
D gene: TRBD1
CDR3 protein: CSARDRQGGSEAFF
CDR3 DNA: TGCAGTGCTAGAGATAGACAGGGGGGCTCTGAAGCTTTCTTT

clone size: NA
V gene: TRBV4-1
J gene: TRBJ1-4
D gene: NA
CDR3 protein: CASSQLNRATNEKLFF
CDR3 DNA: TGTGCCAGCAGCCAACTAAACCGAGCAACTAATGAAAAACTGTTTTTT

clone size: NA
V gene: TRBV27
J gene: TRBJ2-2
D gene: NA
CDR3 protein: CASARQFGELFF
CDR3 DNA: TGTGCCAGCGCCCGACAGTTCGGGGAGCTGTTTTTT

clone size: many
V gene: TRBV7-8
J gene: TRBJ2-5
D gene: TRBD1
CDR3 protein: CASTWLQGESRQETQYF
CDR3 DNA: TGTGCCAGCACCTGGTTACAGGGGGAGAGTCGGCAAGAGACCCAGTACTTC

clone size: few
V gene: TRBV7-9
J gene: TRBJ1-2
D gene: TRBD1
CDR3 protein: CASSTNRGGYGYTF
CDR3 DNA: TGTGCCAGCAGCACAAACAGGGGCGGTTATGGCTACACCTTC

clone size: NA
V gene: TRBV5-4
J gene: TRBJ2-3
D gene: TRBD1
CDR3 protein: CASSWAGTGPSPGTDTQYF
CDR3 DNA: TGTGCCAGCAGTTGGGCCGGGACAGGCCCTAGTCCAGGCACAGATACGCAGTATTTT

clone size: many
V gene: TRBV7-2
J gene: TRBJ1-4
D gene: TRBD1
CDR3 protein: CASSLDRGNEKLFF
CDR3 DNA: TGTGCCAGCAGCTTGGACAGGGGGAATGAAAAACTGTTTTTT

clone size: NA
V gene: TRBV19
J gene: TRBJ2-1
D gene: TRBD2
CDR3 protein: CASSMGGSSYNEQFF
CDR3 DNA: TGTGCCAGTAGCATGGGGGGGAGCTCCTACAATGAGCAGTTCTTC

clone size: few
V gene: TRBV14
J gene: TRBJ1-6
D gene: NA
CDR3 protein: CASSQDRRGSYNSPLHF
CDR3 DNA: TGTGCCAGCAGCCAAGATCGAAGGGGCTCCTATAATTCACCCCTCCACTTT

clone size: NA
V gene: TRBV6-5
J gene: TRBJ2-1
D gene: TRBD1
CDR3 protein: CASSMTGPPYNEQFF
CDR3 DNA: TGTGCCAGCAGCATGACAGGGCCTCCTTACAATGAGCAGTTCTTC

clone size: NA
V gene: TRBV13
J gene: TRBJ1-2
D gene: TRBD1
CDR3 protein: CASSDGQGIDYGYTF
CDR3 DNA: TGTGCCAGCAGCGACGGACAGGGGATAGACTATGGCTACACCTTC